This is a list of T cell receptor beta chains from one sample in a study of regulatory T cells in long-lasting Graves disease. TCRdb processed the multiplex PCR reads anew with MiXCR; each CDR3 protein has one entry. This sample has 540,000 or so distinct CDR3 sequences; about 14% occur once, and the top ten carry roughly 10%. This sample also appeared in a second study, on T cells in Graves' hyperthyroidism and ophthalmopathy.

Sequencing used peripheral blood mononuclear cells (PBMCs), obtained at new diagnosis, from a patient treated with antithyroid drugs. The source of these receptors is a man aged 25 to 40 with Graves disease. Each CDR3 is given with its conserved first and last residue. Fields, in order: D gene, V gene, J gene, clone size, CDR3 DNA, CDR3 protein. D genes are given only for firm matches. Where a row states a size, it is once, few, many or the class of an expanded clone; other rows omit it.

NA	TRBV19	TRBJ2-5	few	TGTGCCAGTAGTCCATCTAGCGCCCCCCGGGGGACCCAGTACTTC	CASSPSSAPRGTQYF
NA	TRBV9	TRBJ1-2	many	TGTGCCAGCAGCGAGGGGAGGGCAAAAGCTAACTATGGCTACACCTTC	CASSEGRAKANYGYTF
NA	TRBV5-1	TRBJ2-3	many	TGCGCCAGCAGCCTGGGGTATTACACAGATACGCAGTATTTT	CASSLGYYTDTQYF
TRBD2	TRBV12-3/TRBV12-4	TRBJ2-1	many	TGTGCCAGCAGTTTAGAGAGCGGGAGAGGATTTAATGAGCAGTTCTTC	CASSLESGRGFNEQFF
TRBD2	TRBV7-9	TRBJ2-3	few	TGTGCCAGCAGCTTTTGGCGGGAGGGAACAGATACGCAGTATTTT	CASSFWREGTDTQYF
NA	TRBV27	TRBJ2-2	many	TGTGCCAGCGGTGGATTTGGCGTTCTCGGGGAGCTGTTTTTT	CASGGFGVLGELFF
NA	TRBV28	TRBJ2-1	many	TGTGCCAGCACCACTGGGGCGAGAGAGCAGTTCTTC	CASTTGAREQFF
NA	TRBV20-1	TRBJ2-3	many	TGCAGTGCGGTAGATCCTAGTTGGCGCACAGATACGCAGTATTTT	CSAVDPSWRTDTQYF
NA	TRBV30	TRBJ1-1	few	TGTGCCTGGAGCGCCCGGCTAACAGGTTTGAACACTGAAGCTTTCTTT	CAWSARLTGLNTEAFF
TRBD1	TRBV27	TRBJ2-1	NA	TGTGCCAGCAGTTTATCGGGACAGGTTAACCATGAGCAGTTCTTC	CASSLSGQVNHEQFF
NA	TRBV2	TRBJ2-2	many	TGTGCCAGCAACGGGGGAACCGGGGAGCTGTTTTTT	CASNGGTGELFF
TRBD1	TRBV12-3/TRBV12-4	TRBJ1-5	few	TGTGCCAGCAGTTTAGAGGGGGGGACAGGATCCCAGCATTTT	CASSLEGGTGSQHF
NA	TRBV19	TRBJ1-2	NA	TGTGCCAGTAAAGAGGGAGCGAGAGGCTACACCTTC	CASKEGARGYTF
NA	TRBV9	TRBJ1-1	many	TGTGCCAGCAGCGTAGAAGGGGAGAGCGGAGACCGGAACACTGAAGCTTTCTTT	CASSVEGESGDRNTEAFF
TRBD1	TRBV6-1	TRBJ2-7	many	TGTGCCAGCAGGGGGACCGGGACAGGGAGGAACGAGCAGTACTTC	CASRGTGTGRNEQYF
NA	TRBV20-1	TRBJ2-7	many	TGCAGTGCTAGTCTGGGCGGGGGCGGGTACGAGCAGTACTTC	CSASLGGGGYEQYF
NA	TRBV19	TRBJ2-7	NA	TGTGCCAGTAGTACCAGTATTAGCGGCTACGAGCAGTACTTC	CASSTSISGYEQYF
NA	TRBV29-1	TRBJ2-2	many	TGCAGCGGCAGAGGGGTCGGGGAGCTGTTTTTT	CSGRGVGELFF
NA	TRBV27	TRBJ2-7	many	TGTGCCAGCGGTCCTGGGATTTCCTACGAGCAGTACTTC	CASGPGISYEQYF
TRBD1	TRBV7-2	TRBJ2-7	NA	TGTGCCAGCAGACGAGGGACAGGTAATGACGAGCAGTACTTC	CASRRGTGNDEQYF
TRBD2	TRBV5-1	TRBJ2-1	many	TGCGCCACCAGCGGGAGCTCCTACAATGAGCAGTTCTTC	CATSGSSYNEQFF
NA	TRBV12-3/TRBV12-4	TRBJ2-7	many	TGTGCCAGCACCACCTCGCGGTTCAAACACGAGCAGTACTTC	CASTTSRFKHEQYF
NA	TRBV12-3/TRBV12-4	TRBJ1-1	many	TGTGCCAGCAGTTGGGATGAAGGGAAGTTTGAAGCTTTCTTT	CASSWDEGKFEAFF
NA	TRBV12-5	TRBJ2-1	few	TGTGCTAGTGGACTCGGAAGCCTCTCCTACAATGAGCAGTTCTTC	CASGLGSLSYNEQFF
NA	TRBV27	TRBJ2-5	many	TGTGCCAGCAGTTTAGTACTCCTCCAAGAGACCCAGTACTTC	CASSLVLLQETQYF
NA	TRBV20-1	TRBJ2-7	NA	TGCAGTGCTAAGATCCGGGGGTTAAGGGAGCAGTACTTC	CSAKIRGLREQYF
NA	TRBV7-2	TRBJ2-1	NA	TGTGCCAGCAGCGGGGGGGGCAGGGCTCCCTACAATGAGCAGTTCTTC	CASSGGGRAPYNEQFF
TRBD2	TRBV12-3/TRBV12-4	TRBJ2-7	few	TGTGCCAGCAGATGGACTAGCGGCGAGCAGTACTTC	CASRWTSGEQYF
TRBD2	TRBV6-5	TRBJ2-7	many	TGTGCCAGCAGTTACTCCGATTCCAGGCCTAGCGGGAGCTACAGCTCCTACGAGCAGTACTTC	CASSYSDSRPSGSYSSYEQYF
NA	TRBV30	TRBJ2-2	NA	TGTGCCTGGTCCACCTGGGGTGGGGGAAACACCGGGGAGCTGTTTTTT	CAWSTWGGGNTGELFF
NA	TRBV27	TRBJ1-1	many	TGTGCCAGCAGTTTAAGGCCCTGGGGGGGCACTGAAGCTTTCTTT	CASSLRPWGGTEAFF